This T cell receptor beta chain was recovered during a study of neurological immune-mediated disorders (dated by TCRdb to the late 2010s). Context from the whole study: Among the roughly 35 multiple sclerosis patients, relapsing-remitting MS accounted for around 30 and secondary progressive MS accounted for 3. Peripheral blood TCR-beta repertoires from HTLV-I-associated myelopathy (HAM/TSP) patients, multiple sclerosis patients and healthy controls were compared by UMI-based sequencing. Longitudinal samples, technical triplicates and paired sorted CD4+ and CD8+ T-cell subsets, alongside PBMC samples, were included among the approximately 110 TCR-beta libraries. The cohort was made up of about 65 subjects, consisting of roughly 14 HAM/TSP patients, some 34 multiple sclerosis patients and around 20 healthy controls.

This clonotype was counted ten times or more. It has no known antigen specificity. No base-level quality is on record; no much larger clone is a single base apart. What the work shows at the level of the full study, not this receptor alone: In phylogenetic analysis, the repertoires of 18 of 34 MS patients grouped into a cluster of related CDR3 sequences, which suggests a possible signature at the repertoire level. TCR clonal expansion was highest in HAM/TSP patients and lowest in MS patients, with MS patients falling below even healthy controls. The MS cluster showed no association with clinical or MRI features, and the authors stated that larger cohorts are needed. No identical CDR3 amino acid sequences were found to be shared among expanded clones across subjects, suggesting that TCR-beta repertoires were private in all groups.

Unsorted PBMC libraries were generated from 2 million PBMCs stored in RNAlater at -80 °C until RNA extraction. Multiple sclerosis patients were enrolled in a US clinical protocol under which disease progression was evaluated by magnetic resonance imaging. Peripheral blood underwent Ficoll-Hypaque density gradient centrifugation to isolate PBMCs, which were then cryopreserved in liquid nitrogen. cDNA synthesis used template-switch 5'RACE with a primer carrying a 10-nucleotide random unique molecular identifier tagging each TCR transcript. Every sequencing run covered 15-18 subjects and yielded more than 170 million TCR-beta sequences. The RNeasy kit was used for extraction of total RNA. Using the KAPA Real-time Library Amplification kit, TCR-beta VDJ regions were amplified with primers for the TCR constant region and the 5'RACE anchor. Sample indexes and Illumina adaptors were added in a first PCR, after which library yield was increased in a second PCR. The roughly 650 bp TCR product was size-selected on a 2% E-gel SizeSelection system after Ampure bead purification. Before pooling, libraries had their quality checked on a Bioanalyzer, their concentration measured with Qubit, and their quantity determined with the Kapa Library Quantification kit. An Illumina HiSeq 2500 was used to sequence the libraries paired-end at 2 x 150 bp. To increase sequence diversity, about 25-31% phiX was spiked into each library pool. As for how the authors treated the data: The UMI-based MiGEC pipeline processed quality-filtered reads and removed over 75% of raw TCR sequences during error correction. IMGT germline references were used for aligning VDJ genes, and each clonotype was defined as a unique CDR3 amino acid sequence together with its V-J genes. Clonal expansion, Shannon diversity, and CDR3 relatedness (CalcPairwiseDistances, ClusterSamples) were evaluated with VDJtools, and phylogenetic trees were built with CLCbio workbench. A clone was classed as expanded if it had 8 or more unique UMIs, a cutoff based on coefficient-of-variation modelling across technical triplicates. TCRdb reprocessed the public reads (quality trimming at Q25 with fastp, clone calling with MiXCR) and kept in-frame beta chains. Entries are consolidated by CDR3 protein sequence, retaining the most common genes and DNA. TCRdb, rather than the study authors, made the V and J calls. This sample is represented by 55,000 to 70,000 distinct CDR3 sequences; less than 4% of them were singletons. Of the sample, 1% to 1.5% falls within the top ten clones.

Including cysteine and phenylalanine, the CDR3 has 12 amino acids. Of the read, only the CDR3 DNA is kept; its 36 bases are in frame from base 1. The germline V gene (reference sequence) specifies DFQATT as CDR1 and SNEGSKA as CDR2. The trim is 1 base for V and 6 bases for J, with a gap of 6 bases between the germline ends. The source is a young man with multiple sclerosis. Sequenced material: PBMCs. The V gene is TRBV20-1 and the J gene is TRBJ2-2; possibly the D gene is TRBD1, per 5 matching bases. The nucleotide sequence is TGCAGTGCTAGAGTGGGGCCCGGGGAGCTGTTTTTT. Translated, it reads CSARVGPGELFF.